The subject of this entry is one T cell receptor (beta chain). Its target is not known. This sample is drawn from a study of cytomegalovirus exposure and HLA in healthy donors. Germline values: CDR1 MNHEY, CDR2 SMNVEV (reference sequence). V was trimmed by 5 bases and J by 0 bases, leaving 8 bases between them. The CDR3 has 14 amino acids. Overall study results and limits: Researchers reported in a later analysis that a missense DCLRE1C variant was tied to TCR beta V- and J-gene trimming. HLA alleles were associated with 15,000 to 20,000 TCR beta sequences in a later analysis at 0.05 false discovery rate.

The primer mix had 60 Vbeta and 13 Jbeta primers. The method was immunoSEQ multiplex PCR; TCRdb's version includes in-frame clones alone and lacks a portion of them. The top ten hold 0.9% to 1.5% of the sample, which has about 100,000 clones, approximately 80% seen once. This sequence joins TRBV27 and TRBJ2-1, with unresolved D. The source of this sequence is a young woman in good health and CMV-seronegative. Sequences were obtained from PBMCs. CDR3 sequence: CASSERSSYNEQFF. DNA of the CDR3: TGTGCCAGCAGTGAGAGAAGCTCCTACAATGAGCAGTTCTTC.